This T cell receptor (beta chain) was recorded in a study of T-cell reconstitution after alpha-beta-depleted transplantation in children. Study conclusions and caveats: It was newly produced T cells that mostly accounted for T-cell counts and diversity one year after transplant.

The library targeted TCRbeta and was prepared with unique molecular identifiers. Each CDR3 protein is one row after TCRdb ran MiXCR on the PCR reads. The sample lists fewer than 400,000 distinct CDR3 sequences, around 25% occurring once. This clonotype was counted a few times. Its antigen is undetermined. V lost 6 bases, J lost 3 bases, and 16 bases stayed unmatched. CDR1 and CDR2 (germline): DFQATT, SNEGSKA (reference sequence). The CDR3 is 17 residues long. The sequences come from PBMCs, mostly from graft donor cells, collected 180 days after TCRalphabeta/CD19-depleted stem cell transplant. V and J are TRBV20-1 and TRBJ1-5; 8 bases match TRBD1. The sequence came from a male patient younger than 18 who had a stem cell transplant for acute lymphoblastic leukemia, so the T cells may come from the graft donor. CDR3 loop: CSASTWTGTGNNQPQHF. CDR3 DNA: TGCAGTGCCTCCACTTGGACAGGGACCGGGAACAATCAGCCCCAGCATTTT.